These 25 T cell receptor beta chains were sequenced from one sample in a study of CD8+ T cells in alopecia areata. Investigators isolated RNA and reverse transcribed it into cDNA to act as the sequencing template. The method was immunoSEQ multiplex PCR; TCRdb's version includes in-frame clones alone and lacks a portion of them. In the table there are approximately 140,000 clones, 75% to 85% of which are singletons. The treatment was: oral pan-JAK inhibitor, 5-10 mg twice daily. Sequencing was performed on CD8+ T cells sorted from blood, taken at week 4, from a patient treated with tofacitinib. These receptors were obtained from a human donor with alopecia areata.

V is TRBV7-9 and J is TRBJ1-1; perhaps TRBD1 as D (5 bases). The CDR3 consists of 14 residues. V was shortened by 2 bases and J by 5 bases, with 12 bases between the two germline ends. The germline gives CDR1 SEHNR, CDR2 FQNEAQ (reference sequence). The CDR3: CASSLTTEGTEAFF. The DNA of the CDR3 is TGTGCCAGCAGCTTAACGACAGAAGGGACTGAAGCTTTCTTT.

A word on this clone: The sample contains more than one DNA sequence encoding this CDR3. This sequence joins TRBV4-3 and TRBJ2-7, with D possibly matching TRBD1 (6 bases). The CDR3 runs 15 residues. Germline-derived CDR1 and CDR2 are LGHNA and YSLEER. V lost 0 bases, J lost 2 bases, and 11 bases lay in between. In nucleotides, the CDR3 is TGCGCCAGCAGCCAAGACCCCAACAGGGCCTACGAGCAGTACTTC. Amino acids: CASSQDPNRAYEQYF.

This chain uses TRBV5-6 with TRBJ2-2; tentatively, D is TRBD2 (6 bases). Between the trimmed V and J ends, which lost 3 bases and 6 bases, there was a span of 15 bases. This CDR3 comprises 15 residues. Germline CDR1 SGHDT, CDR2 YYEEEE. The CDR3 DNA reads as TGTGCCAGCAGCTACGGGACTTTGGGGGCCGGGGAGCTGTTTTTT. Translating gives CASSYGTLGAGELFF.

This clone has a handful of counts. The chain employs TRBV14 and TRBJ2-1, with TRBD2 matching 13 bases. This CDR3 region has 15 residues. V gave up 4 bases and J gave up 7 bases; unmatched junction bases: 4. Germline V gene sequence: CDR1 SGHDN, CDR2 FVKESK. Here the CDR3 DNA reads TGTGCCAGCAGCCTACTAGCGGGGGGGTTGAATGAGCAGTTCTTC. Its protein product is CASSLLAGGLNEQFF.

The chain has TRBV4-3 and TRBJ1-1; D call uncertain. V was cut by 0 bases and J by 8 bases, with 16 bases left in between. Germline CDR1 reads LGHNA; CDR2 reads YSLEER. This CDR3 region has 15 residues. DNA for the CDR3: TGCGCCAGCAGCCAAGATGAGGCGCCAGGCTTCGAAGCTTTCTTT. Its protein product is CASSQDEAPGFEAFF.

The chain uses TRBV6-5 and TRBJ1-1; no clear D. The CDR3 contains 15 residues. Germline V gene lookup returns CDR1 MNHEY and CDR2 SVGAGI. V was shortened by 0 bases and J by 5 bases, with 13 bases between the two germline ends. The CDR3 bases are TGTGCCAGCAGTTACTCGTTTAGCGGGCGAACTGAAGCTTTCTTT. Protein product: CASSYSFSGRTEAFF.

The chain recombines TRBV29-1 with TRBJ2-4; no definite D call. The germline V gene has CDR1 SQVTM and CDR2 ANQGSEA. CDR3 length: 13 amino acids. Trimming removed 0 bases at V and 3 bases at J, with 6 bases between. The CDR3 DNA follows: TGCAGCGTTGAAGATCGAAACAAAAACATTCAGTACTTC. Translation gives CSVEDRNKNIQYF.

This clone has a single count. The V call is TRBV7-2, the J call TRBJ1-5; possibly TRBD1 for D (6 bases). V was trimmed by 2 bases and J by 5 bases, leaving 10 bases between them. This CDR3 comprises 14 residues. Germline CDR1 SGHTA, CDR2 FQGNSA. CDR3 coding DNA: TGTGCCAGCAGCTTAAACACAGGGTATCAGCCCCAGCATTTT. As protein: CASSLNTGYQPQHF. Looking up the rest from reference TRBV7-2 and TRBJ1-5 gives the full variable domain: GAGVSQSPSNKVTEKGKDVELRCDPISGHTALYWYRQSLGQGLEFLIYFQGNSAPDKSGLPSDRFSAERTGGSVSTLTIQRTQQEDSAVYLCASSLNTGYQPQHFGDGTRLSIL.

The V and J genes are TRBV7-6 and TRBJ2-6, with D perhaps being TRBD1 or TRBD2 (5 bases each). V was cut by 5 bases and J by 0 bases, with 17 bases left in between. The length of the CDR3 is 18 residues. CDR1 SGHVS and CDR2 FNYEAQ come from the germline V gene. CDR3 in amino acids: CASSPSTGRFSGANVLTF. CDR3 nucleotides: TGTGCCAGCAGCCCTTCTACGGGACGCTTCTCTGGGGCCAACGTCCTGACTTTC.

The V gene is TRBV7-6, the J gene TRBJ2-2; D may be TRBD1 or TRBD2 (7 bases each). The CDR3 contains 18 residues. V lost 3 bases to trimming and J lost 7 bases, with 24 bases between them. Germline loops: CDR1 SGHVS, CDR2 FNYEAQ. Here the CDR3 reads CASSFNPRRGGDSGELFF. Here the CDR3 DNA reads TGTGCCAGCAGCTTCAACCCACGCAGGGGGGGCGATAGCGGGGAGCTGTTTTTT.

This chain uses TRBV19 with TRBJ2-2; D is unclear. Germline V gives CDR1 LNHDA, CDR2 SQIVND (reference sequence). This CDR3 comprises 14 residues. V was cut by 3 bases and J by 7 bases, with 12 bases left in between. The CDR3 loop reads CASSILATGGELFF. Here the CDR3 DNA reads TGTGCCAGTAGTATCTTAGCAACGGGCGGGGAGCTGTTTTTT.

The chain has TRBV9 and TRBJ2-3; no clear D. Germline lookup yields CDR1 SGDLS and CDR2 YYNGEE. This CDR3 is 12 amino acids long. V gave up 0 bases and J gave up 7 bases, with 6 bases separating them. The CDR3 nucleotides read TGTGCCAGCAGCGTAGGGGAATATACGCAGTATTTT. It specifies CASSVGEYTQYF. The whole variable domain, filled in from reference TRBV9 and TRBJ2-3, reads DSGVTQTPKHLITATGQRVTLRCSPRSGDLSVYWYQQSLDQGLQFLIQYYNGEERAKGNILERFSAQQFPDLHSELNLSSLELGDSALYFCASSVGEYTQYFGPGTRLTVL.

The CDR3 region is CASSLVGASTDTQYF. CDR3 nucleotides: TGTGCCAGCAGCTTAGTGGGGGCGAGCACAGATACGCAGTATTTT. This chain connects TRBV7-6 to TRBJ2-3; TRBD1 is a possible D gene (6 bases). This CDR3 is built from 15 residues. Trimming stripped 1 base from V and 0 bases from J, with 8 bases between. CDR1 is SGHVS and CDR2 is FNYEAQ in the germline V gene.

The chain combines TRBV15 with TRBJ2-3; the D gene is possibly TRBD2 (6 bases). CDR1 and CDR2 from the germline V gene are LNHNV and YYDKDF (reference sequence). V was pared by 0 bases and J by 3 bases, with 7 bases between. The CDR3 is 14 residues long. In nucleotides, the CDR3 is TGTGCCACCAGCAGAGATCGGGGGACAGATACGCAGTATTTT. Amino acid sequence: CATSRDRGTDTQYF.

This chain links TRBV19 with TRBJ2-1; 10 bases line up with TRBD1. V lost 3 bases to trimming and J lost 8 bases; unmatched junction nucleotides: 4. Germline V gene sequence: CDR1 LNHDA, CDR2 SQIVND (reference sequence). This CDR3 has 14 residues. CDR3 in amino acids: CASSIGTGVYEQFF. The CDR3 DNA follows: TGTGCCAGTAGTATCGGGACAGGGGTTTATGAGCAGTTCTTC.

J is TRBJ2-7 and V is TRBV27; TRBD2 is a possible D gene (6 bases). CDR1 MNHEY and CDR2 SMNVEV come from the germline V gene (reference sequence). The CDR3 totals 18 residues. V dropped 0 bases and J dropped 0 bases, with 18 bases sitting between them. CDR3 in amino acids: CASSLSGGTLISSYEQYF. The CDR3 bases are TGTGCCAGCAGTTTATCGGGAGGTACACTAATTAGCTCCTACGAGCAGTACTTC.

The rearrangement uses TRBV29-1 and TRBJ2-7, with 8 bases that match TRBD1. V gave up 6 bases and J gave up 3 bases; unmatched junction bases: 28. The CDR3 is made up of 20 amino acids. In germline, CDR1 is SQVTM, CDR2 ANQGSEA. The CDR3 spells CSVASPPGTGRPSSHYEQYF. CDR3 coding DNA: TGCAGCGTAGCATCCCCACCCGGGACAGGTCGTCCCTCATCTCACTACGAGCAGTACTTC.

As for this clone: At one end the junction does not follow the germline gene, possibly because of a read error. The genes are TRBV10-3 and TRBJ2-1; a possible D gene is TRBD2 (6 bases). Germline CDR1 is ENHRY and CDR2 is SYGVKD. The CDR3 is made up of 15 amino acids. The CDR3 DNA sequence: TGTGCCATCAGTGAAAGAGGGGTGGACTACAGTGAGCAGTTCTTC. It is translated as CAISERGVDYSEQFF.

Details on this clone: Sequence at one end of the junction differs from germline and may be a read error. The rearrangement joins TRBV6-1 to TRBJ1-2, with D maybe TRBD1 (5 bases). The CDR3 is made up of 16 amino acids. Looked up from germline, CDR1 is MNHNS and CDR2 is SASEGT. CDR3 DNA sequence: TGTGCCAGCAGGGAAGGGACCCTCTCTTCTTTGGATGGCTACACCTTC. This codes for CASREGTLSSLDGYTF.

The chain has TRBV11-2 and TRBJ1-1, with D tentatively TRBD1 (5 bases). Germline CDR1 and CDR2: SGHAT and FQNNGV. The CDR3 has 15 amino acids. The V gene lost 1 base and the J gene lost 5 bases, with 14 bases spanning the gap. CDR3 DNA: TGTGCCAGCAGCTTAGTCGGAGGGACGGGGACTGAAGCTTTCTTT. Protein: CASSLVGGTGTEAFF.

In this sample, this clone turned up a few times. The chain uses TRBV4-1 and TRBJ2-6, with 11 bases fitting TRBD1. Germline CDR1 MGHRA, CDR2 YSYEKL. The trim removed 4 bases at V and 2 bases at J, leaving 7 bases unmatched. The CDR3 is 18 amino acids. The chain's CDR3 is CASSLSDRGLAGANVLTF. In DNA form, the CDR3 reads TGCGCCAGCAGCCTTTCGGACAGGGGGCTGGCTGGGGCCAACGTCCTGACTTTC.

This clone was counted a few times. V usage is TRBV18 and J usage is TRBJ2-7; D perhaps matches TRBD1 (6 bases). V was clipped by 3 bases and J by 3 bases, with 12 bases between them. This CDR3 has 14 residues. CDR1 KGHSH and CDR2 LQKENI come from the germline V gene. CDR3 residues: CASSPWTEVYEQYF. The DNA of the CDR3 is TGTGCCAGCTCACCGTGGACAGAAGTCTACGAGCAGTACTTC.

This clone was found a few times. The gene calls are TRBV6-6 and TRBJ2-7; 8 bases match TRBD1. Germline-derived CDR1 and CDR2 are MNHNY and SVGAGI (reference sequence). CDR3 length: 14 amino acids. V shed 6 bases and J 3 bases; nucleotides not matched to a gene: 7. CDR3 loop: CASRDRTGHYEQYF. In DNA, the CDR3 is TGTGCCAGCAGGGACCGGACAGGGCACTACGAGCAGTACTTC.

V usage is TRBV27 and J usage is TRBJ2-7; 7 nucleotides match TRBD1. V lost 1 base to trimming and J lost 3 bases; unmatched junction nucleotides: 3. The CDR3 contains 14 residues. Germline V gives CDR1 MNHEY, CDR2 SMNVEV (reference sequence). The DNA of the CDR3 is TGTGCCAGCAGTTTATTCGGGGACAGCTACGAGCAGTACTTC. This gives the protein CASSLFGDSYEQYF.

The chain is built from TRBV29-1 and TRBJ2-5; 7 nucleotides align to TRBD1. The DNA end lines up better with TRBJ2-7; the J call may be wrong. The CDR3 loop spans 14 amino acids. Germline V gene lookup returns CDR1 SQVTM and CDR2 ANQGSEA. Written as DNA, the CDR3 is TGCAGCGTGGAGCAGGGGGAAGGTTCCTACGAGCAGTACTTC. The encoded protein is CSVEQGEGSYEQYF.